Given below is one T cell receptor (beta chain) in context. Its antigen is unknown. The CDR3 extends over 14 amino acids. V was pared by 2 bases and J by 1 base, with 8 bases between. Germline CDR1 is MNHEY and CDR2 is SVGAGI. The data originate from a study of T cell repertoires in cytomegalovirus infection. Study information: CMV infection plus the matching HLA type was flagged by public TCR beta signatures.

TCRdb fed the reads into MiXCR, producing one record per CDR3 protein. The sample carries around 570,000 distinct CDR3 sequences, around two fifths recorded once. The input for sequencing was cultured PBMCs, taken from culture after CMV antigen stimulation. The sequence was collected from a human donor in good health (CMV status not recorded). Some clones in this sample may be carry-over from other donors' samples. J is TRBJ2-5 and V is TRBV6-5; TRBD1 or TRBD2 may be the D gene (5 bases each). The CDR3 protein is CASSYPGTQETQYF. In nucleotides, the CDR3 is TGTGCCAGCAGTTACCCCGGGACCCAAGAGACCCAGTACTTC.